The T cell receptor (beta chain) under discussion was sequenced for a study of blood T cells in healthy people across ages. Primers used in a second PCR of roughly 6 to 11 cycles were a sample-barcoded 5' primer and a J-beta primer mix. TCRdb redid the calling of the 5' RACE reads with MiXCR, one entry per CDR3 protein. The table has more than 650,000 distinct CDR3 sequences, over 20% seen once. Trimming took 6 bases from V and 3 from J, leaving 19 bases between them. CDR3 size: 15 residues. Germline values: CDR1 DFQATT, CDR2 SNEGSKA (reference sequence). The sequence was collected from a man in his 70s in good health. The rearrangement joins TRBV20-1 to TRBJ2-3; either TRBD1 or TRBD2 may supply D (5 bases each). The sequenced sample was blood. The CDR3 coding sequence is TGCAGTGCAAACCGAGGGGTGGGTATGACAGATACGCAGTATTTT. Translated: CSANRGVGMTDTQYF.